The next 15 T cell receptor beta chains were all read from a single sample in a study of OX40 agonist ivuxolimab in advanced cancers. Sequencing was performed with immunoSEQ multiplex PCR; in TCRdb, only in-frame clones are kept and a portion is missing. The sample shows some 33,000 clones, about four fifths of them seen only once. The starting material was CD4+ or CD8+ T cells sorted from blood, obtained in a trial of the OX40 agonist ivuxolimab. The receptors shown here come from an adult with an advanced solid tumor such as melanoma, head and neck, liver or kidney cancer.

The V and J genes are TRBV7-2 and TRBJ1-6; D is unresolved. This CDR3 comprises 14 residues. Trimming pared 1 base from V and 9 bases from J, leaving 10 bases between. The germline V gene has CDR1 SGHTA and CDR2 FQGNSA. DNA for the CDR3: TGTGCCAGCAGCTTAGGTCGAAAGGGTTCACCCCTCCACTTT. Protein product: CASSLGRKGSPLHF.

This clone appeared a single time. The V gene is TRBV18, the J gene TRBJ2-1; TRBD1 or TRBD2 may be the D gene (5 bases each). This CDR3 is 16 amino acids long. CDR1 is KGHSH and CDR2 is LQKENI in the germline V gene. The V gene lost 0 bases and the J gene lost 3 bases, with 12 bases spanning the gap. The CDR3 nucleotides read TGTGCCAGCTCACCACCGGGACGGGCCCTCTACAATGAGCAGTTCTTC. Protein sequence: CASSPPGRALYNEQFF.

The V call is TRBV27, the J call TRBJ2-5; TRBD1 or TRBD2 may be the D gene (5 bases each). V lost 6 bases and J lost 5, with 16 bases in between. CDR1 MNHEY and CDR2 SMNVEV come from the germline V gene (reference sequence). The CDR3 has 14 residues. CDR3 amino acids: CASSFRGVWETQYF. The CDR3 nucleotides are TGTGCCAGCAGCTTTAGAGGGGTATGGGAGACCCAGTACTTC.

This clone appeared a few times. This rearrangement joins TRBV6-5 to TRBJ2-2; D not certain. Per germline, CDR1 MNHEY and CDR2 SVGAGI. This CDR3 has 13 amino acids. V was cut by 6 bases and J by 4 bases, with 9 bases left in between. CDR3 sequence (DNA): TGTGCCAGCAGGCCTCCCAGCACCGGGGAGCTGTTTTTT. Residues: CASRPPSTGELFF.

The chain combines TRBV7-6 with TRBJ1-4, with 7 nucleotides matching TRBD1. The junction had 2 bases not matched to a gene; V was cut back by 0 bases and J by 10 bases. The CDR3 runs to 13 residues. Germline values: CDR1 SGHVS, CDR2 FNYEAQ. The CDR3 loop is CASSLASGGKLFF. For the CDR3, the DNA is TGTGCCAGCAGCTTAGCCTCAGGGGGAAAACTGTTTTTT.

V usage is TRBV25-1 and J usage is TRBJ1-6; D remains unclear. V was cut by 4 bases and J by 0 bases, with 7 bases left in between. This CDR3 has 15 amino acids. Germline CDR1 and CDR2: MGHDK and SYGVNS. The CDR3 coding sequence is TGTGCCAGCAGTGCACTAAGCTCCTATAATTCACCCCTCCACTTT. Translated, it gives CASSALSSYNSPLHF.

This sequence joins TRBV6-6 and TRBJ1-3; D may be TRBD1 (6 bases). There are 14 residues in the CDR3. V was clipped by 6 bases and J by 4 bases, with 13 bases between them. Looked up from germline, CDR1 is MNHNY and CDR2 is SVGAGI (reference sequence). The CDR3 reads CASRAPGVGNTIYF. The CDR3 DNA sequence: TGTGCCAGCAGGGCCCCAGGGGTAGGAAACACCATATATTTT.

The chain joins TRBV30 to TRBJ2-7; 8 bases are a match to TRBD2. CDR3 length: 14 amino acids. In germline, CDR1 is GTSNPN, CDR2 SVGIG (reference sequence). V gave up 0 bases and J gave up 4 bases; unmatched junction bases: 5. The CDR3 DNA is TGTGCCTGGAGTGTAGGCCTAGCGGGTTACGAGCAGTACTTC. The encoded protein is CAWSVGLAGYEQYF.

This clone ranks as medium-sized. J is TRBJ1-2 and V is TRBV5-1, with D possibly being TRBD1 (6 bases). V was pared by 0 bases and J by 6 bases, with 12 bases between. This CDR3 is 14 amino acids long. Germline values: CDR1 SGHRS, CDR2 YFSETQ. This chain's CDR3 is CASSLARGADGYTF. For the CDR3, the DNA is TGCGCCAGCAGCTTGGCCAGGGGAGCGGATGGCTACACCTTC.

The J gene is TRBJ2-7, the V gene TRBV18; 16 bases are a match to TRBD2. The J segment lost 4 bases and the V segment lost 2 bases, leaving 2 bases of the junction unmatched. The CDR3 totals 16 residues. CDR1 is KGHSH and CDR2 is LQKENI in the germline V gene. CDR3 nucleotides: TGTGCCAGCTCACCAACGGGACTAGCGGGAGGGTACGAGCAGTACTTC. Translating gives CASSPTGLAGGYEQYF.

The DNA for the CDR3 is TGTGCCAGCAGCTCCGGGACTTCCCAGGGTCCTGAGCAGTTCTTC. Translated, it gives CASSSGTSQGPEQFF. The chain links TRBV6-5 to TRBJ2-1; tentative D call: TRBD2 (6 bases). Germline CDR1 is MNHEY and CDR2 is SVGAGI. Trimming removed 6 bases at V and 9 bases at J, with 21 bases between. The CDR3 covers 15 residues.

The CDR3 protein is CASSLAKQYQETQYF. CDR3 in DNA: TGTGCCAGCAGCTTAGCGAAACAGTACCAAGAGACCCAGTACTTC. V gene TRBV7-9 combines with J gene TRBJ2-5; no clear D gene. V lost 0 bases and J 0 bases, leaving 8 bases between the germline ends. The V gene's germline CDR1 is SEHNR and CDR2 FQNEAQ (reference sequence). This CDR3 is 15 amino acids long. The variable domain in full, completed from reference TRBV7-9 and TRBJ2-5, reads DTGVSQNPRHKITKRGQNVTFRCDPISEHNRLYWYRQTLGQGPEFLTYFQNEAQLEKSRLLSDRFSAERPKGSFSTLEIQRTEQGDSAMYLCASSLAKQYQETQYFGPGTRLLVL.

The rearrangement uses TRBV19 and TRBJ1-1; a weak D match, TRBD1 (5 bases). The CDR3 is made up of 15 amino acids. Germline V gene sequence: CDR1 LNHDA, CDR2 SQIVND (reference sequence). Trimming stripped 5 bases from V and 8 bases from J, with 21 bases between. CDR3 loop: CASSLTGSGASEAFF. The CDR3 region has the DNA TGTGCCAGTAGTCTGACCGGGTCCGGGGCTTCAGAAGCTTTCTTT.

The chain employs TRBV21-1 and TRBJ1-6; the table's D call of TRBD1 was not tested on the DNA. TRBV21-1 constitutes a pseudogene. The CDR3 totals 16 residues. The DNA of the CDR3 is TGTGCCAGCAGCAAAGCGCCTGGGACACCTAATTCACCCCTCCACTTT. It is translated as CASSKAPGTPNSPLHF.

The gene calls are TRBV4-1 and TRBJ2-7; D gene ambiguous. The CDR3 totals 16 residues. Trimming stripped 0 bases from V and 7 bases from J, with 19 bases between. Germline lookup yields CDR1 MGHRA and CDR2 YSYEKL. The CDR3 sequence is CASSQEWPEPPKEQYF. CDR3 nucleotides: TGCGCCAGCAGCCAAGAATGGCCCGAACCCCCCAAAGAGCAGTACTTC.